Listed here are 8 T cell receptor beta chains from one sample, sequenced in a study of vaccination and CD4 T cells after COVID-19. Documented treatment: 10-day PBMC culture with coronavirus spike peptide pools or control peptides (ViraFEST assay). One should note that the unexposed donor's CD4+ T cells were collected before the COVID-19 pandemic (2011-2018). Antigens for these TCRs are unknown. The Oncomine TCR Beta short-read assay generated sequence data from the DNA of cultured CD4+ T cells. Via MiXCR, TCRdb re-called the PCR reads, giving one row per CDR3 protein. This sample has under 6,500 distinct CDR3 sequences, with just under 45% found just once. Source material: CD4+ T cells from blood, cultured in vitro. The receptors originated from a human donor in good health.

This CDR3 is CASSRRLGTQYF. The CDR3 bases are TGTGCCAGCAGCCGACGGCTCGGTACGCAGTATTTT. This chain connects TRBV11-2 to TRBJ2-3; D unclear. The CDR3 has 12 residues. CDR1 and CDR2 from the germline V gene are SGHAT and FQNNGV. Deletions cut 5 bases from V and 8 bases from J, with 11 bases between.

This rearrangement joins TRBV21-1 to TRBJ1-2. TRBV21-1 is a known pseudogene. The length of the CDR3 is 9 residues. The CDR3 sequence is CASSEYYTF. The CDR3, as DNA: TGTGCCAGCAGTGAATACTACACCTTC.

CDR3 nucleotides: TGTGCCAGCCAGGGGCACCTCAATCAGCCCCAGCATTTT. This gives the protein CASQGHLNQPQHF. V gene TRBV2 combines with J gene TRBJ1-5; a weak D match, TRBD1 (6 bases). Germline V gene sequence: CDR1 SNHLY, CDR2 FYNNEI. Trimming stripped 8 bases from V and 3 bases from J, with 11 bases between. The CDR3 runs to 13 residues.

The chain carries TRBV19 and TRBJ1-5; the match to TRBD1 covers 10 bases. V lost 8 bases and J lost 5; bases outside the gene matches: 6. Germline values: CDR1 LNHDA, CDR2 SQIVND (reference sequence). The CDR3 is 14 residues long. CDR3 sequence (DNA): TGTGCCAGTTCGACAGGGGGCTATCATCAGCCCCAGCATTTT. This translates into CASSTGGYHQPQHF.

The chain is built from TRBV30 and TRBJ2-3; a possible D gene is TRBD2 (7 bases). The CDR3 length is 15 residues. V gave up 5 bases and J gave up 5 bases, with 20 bases separating them. CDR1 GTSNPN and CDR2 SVGIG come from the germline V gene (reference sequence). CDR3 in DNA: TGTGCCTGGTCACCCGATGGGGGGGCAATAGATACGCAGTATTTT. Encoded protein: CAWSPDGGAIDTQYF.

The chain has TRBV25-1 and TRBJ1-3; D is unresolved. Trimming removed 5 bases at V and 0 bases at J, with 14 bases between. Germline assignment: CDR1 MGHDK and CDR2 SYGVNS. The CDR3 sequence is 16 residues long. The CDR3 region has the DNA TGTGCCAGCAGTACCTCCGGGCCAGACTCTGGAAACACCATATATTTT. This encodes CASSTSGPDSGNTIYF.

CDR3 sequence reads: CASFGAGDRIPPEGAFF. The CDR3 coding sequence is TGTGCCAGCTTTGGGGCCGGGGACAGAATCCCTCCGGAGGGAGCTTTCTTT. This sequence joins TRBV18 and TRBJ1-1; 7 nucleotides line up with TRBD1. Losses at the gene ends were 7 bases for V and 10 bases for J; bases not matched to a gene: 24. The CDR3 covers 17 residues. Germline assignment: CDR1 KGHSH and CDR2 LQKENI.

The table lists this clonotype with a few counts. The chain uses TRBV7-8 and TRBJ1-2, with D perhaps matching TRBD1 (5 bases). Germline CDR1 reads SGHVS; CDR2 reads FQNEAQ. There are 15 residues in the CDR3. The V and J ends lost 0 bases and 8 bases respectively, with 16 bases between them. The chain's CDR3 is CASSLATTDFWGYTF. CDR3 DNA: TGTGCCAGCAGCTTAGCGACGACAGATTTTTGGGGCTACACCTTC.